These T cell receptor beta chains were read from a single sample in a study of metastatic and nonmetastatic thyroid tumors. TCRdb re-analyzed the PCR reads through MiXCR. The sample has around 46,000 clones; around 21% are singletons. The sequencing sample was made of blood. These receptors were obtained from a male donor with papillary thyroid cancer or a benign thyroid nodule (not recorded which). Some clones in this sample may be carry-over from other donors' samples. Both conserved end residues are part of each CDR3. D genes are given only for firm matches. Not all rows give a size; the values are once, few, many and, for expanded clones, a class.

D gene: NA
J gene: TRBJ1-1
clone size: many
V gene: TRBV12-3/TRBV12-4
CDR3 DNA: TGTGCCAGCCGTTCCGACAGCAACACTGAAGCTTTCTTT
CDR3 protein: CASRSDSNTEAFF

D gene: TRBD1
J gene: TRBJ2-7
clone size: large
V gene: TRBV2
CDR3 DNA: TGTGCCACTTCTTCCGGGACAGACGAGCAGTACTTC
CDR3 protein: CATSSGTDEQYF

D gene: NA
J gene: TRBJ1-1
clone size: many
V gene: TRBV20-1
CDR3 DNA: TGCAGTGCTAGAGGGAAGGGCGGTAGAAACACTGAAGCTTTCTTT
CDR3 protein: CSARGKGGRNTEAFF

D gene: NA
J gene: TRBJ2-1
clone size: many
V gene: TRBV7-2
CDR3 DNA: TGTGCCAGCAGCTTCAGGGACCTTTCTTACAATGAGCAGTTCTTC
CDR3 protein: CASSFRDLSYNEQFF

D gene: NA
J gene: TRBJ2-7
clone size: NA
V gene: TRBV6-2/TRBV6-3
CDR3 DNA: TGTGCCAGCAGTTATACAAGGTACGAGCAGTACTTC
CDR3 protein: CASSYTRYEQYF

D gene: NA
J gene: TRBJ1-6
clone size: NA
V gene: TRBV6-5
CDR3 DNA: TGTGCCAGCAGTTCCGGGGTCGCTAATTCACCCCTCCACTTT
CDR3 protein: CASSSGVANSPLHF

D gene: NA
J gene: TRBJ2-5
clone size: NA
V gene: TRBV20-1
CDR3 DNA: TGCAGTGCTAGAGGGACTACTTGGCGGGAGACCCAGTACTTC
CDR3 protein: CSARGTTWRETQYF

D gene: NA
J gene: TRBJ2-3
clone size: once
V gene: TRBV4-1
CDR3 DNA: TGCGCCAGCAGCCAAGATAGAGCGGGCCTAGATACGCAGTATTTT
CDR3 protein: CASSQDRAGLDTQYF

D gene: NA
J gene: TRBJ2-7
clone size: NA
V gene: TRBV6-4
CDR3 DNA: TGTGCCAGCATTGATTCCCCAAGCTCTCACTACGAGCAGTACTTC
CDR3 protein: CASIDSPSSHYEQYF

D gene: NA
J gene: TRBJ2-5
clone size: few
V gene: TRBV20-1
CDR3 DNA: TGCAGTGCTAGAGTTCAGGTGGCTTTAGGAGTGGCTACCACCCCCCTAGGGACCCAGTACTTC
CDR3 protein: CSARVQVALGVATTPLGTQYF

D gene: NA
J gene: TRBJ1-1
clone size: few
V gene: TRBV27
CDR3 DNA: TGTGCCATCAGTTTCCGGGCAGGGGTAAGCACTGAAGCTTTCTTT
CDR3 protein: CAISFRAGVSTEAFF

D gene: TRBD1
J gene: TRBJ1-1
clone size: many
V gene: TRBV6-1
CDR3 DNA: TGTGCCAGCAGTACCGGACAGGGTAGAATGGCTTTCTTT
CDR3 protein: CASSTGQGRMAFF

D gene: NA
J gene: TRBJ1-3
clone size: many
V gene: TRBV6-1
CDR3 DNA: TGTGCCAGCAGGGATGCGAGCTCTGGAAACACCATATATTTT
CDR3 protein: CASRDASSGNTIYF

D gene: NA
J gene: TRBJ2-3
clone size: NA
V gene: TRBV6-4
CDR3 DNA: TGTGCCAGCAGGGAGAGTCCGGGCGGGCGAGATACGCAGTATTTT
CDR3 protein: CASRESPGGRDTQYF

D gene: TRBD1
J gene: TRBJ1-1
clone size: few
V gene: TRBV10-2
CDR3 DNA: TGCGCCAGCAGACATCCCCAGGGGGCAAACACTGAAGCTTTCTTT
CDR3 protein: CASRHPQGANTEAFF

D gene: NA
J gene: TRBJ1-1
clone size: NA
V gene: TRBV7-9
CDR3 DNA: TGTGCCAGCGATAGGTTGAACACTGAAGCTTTCTTT
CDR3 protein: CASDRLNTEAFF

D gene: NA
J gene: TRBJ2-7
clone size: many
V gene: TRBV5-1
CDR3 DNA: TGCGCCAGCAGCTTGGGTCGCTCCCCCTACGAGCAGTACTTC
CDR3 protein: CASSLGRSPYEQYF

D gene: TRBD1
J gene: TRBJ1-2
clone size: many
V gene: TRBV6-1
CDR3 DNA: TGTGCCAGCACCAATTGGGGGACAGGCAATGGCTACACCTTC
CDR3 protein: CASTNWGTGNGYTF

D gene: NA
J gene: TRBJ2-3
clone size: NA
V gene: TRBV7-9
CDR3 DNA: TGTGCCAGCAGCCGGGGGACCCCAGATACGCAGTATTTT
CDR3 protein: CASSRGTPDTQYF

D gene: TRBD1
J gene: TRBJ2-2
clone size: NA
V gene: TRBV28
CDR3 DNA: TGTGCCAGCGGTTATCTGGGACAGGGTTACACCGGGGAGCTGTTTTTT
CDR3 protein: CASGYLGQGYTGELFF